This TCR beta chain stems from a study of T cell clones after liver transplantation. Study-level information: Graft-donor-reactive sequences were compared with third-party-reactive TCRbeta sequences from pre-transplant mixed lymphocyte reactions. Three of the eight recipients were HCV-positive; the rest had non-autoimmune, non-viral transplant indications. General study findings and limits: Circulating graft-donor-reactive CD4 TCRbeta sequences fell significantly post-transplant in most of the 8 subjects. Low donor cell numbers restricted donor-reactive repertoire measurement in two subjects.

Data came from immunoSEQ multiplex PCR; TCRdb stores just in-frame clones and leaves some out. Of 90,000 to 120,000 clones listed, 82% are singletons. A remark on this clone: What it recognizes is unknown.

The ends lost 4 bases at V and 1 base at J; junction bases unmatched: 4. The CDR3 has 15 amino acids. Germline values: CDR1 MNHEY, CDR2 SMNVEV (reference sequence). V and J are TRBV27 and TRBJ1-5; 7 nucleotides line up with TRBD1. Specimen: CD4+ T cells from blood, collected before liver transplant. The receptor was isolated from a human donor who received a liver transplant. The CDR3 bases are TGTGCCAGCAGTTACAGGGGTAACAGCAATCAGCCCCAGCATTTT. This translates into CASSYRGNSNQPQHF.